Listed here are 13 T cell receptor beta chains from one sample, sequenced in a study of identical twins. One entry per CDR3 protein results from TCRdb running MiXCR on the 5' RACE reads. The sample has 600,000 to 800,000 distinct CDR3 sequences, 21% seen once; the top ten hold roughly 4%. Separately, the same data were catalogued under a study of T cells expressing NK-cell markers.

Sequenced material: PBMCs. These receptors came from a woman between 18 and 29 years old in good health.

The chain links TRBV5-5 to TRBJ2-1, with D perhaps matching TRBD2 (6 bases). CDR1 and CDR2 (germline): SGHKS, YYEKEE (reference sequence). The CDR3 contains 17 residues. Trimming removed 4 bases from V and 1 base from J, with 18 bases in between. This CDR3 is CASSPVTSYFSYNEQFF. Written as DNA, the CDR3 is TGTGCCAGCAGCCCGGTGACTAGTTATTTTTCCTACAATGAGCAGTTCTTC.

The genes are TRBV7-2 and TRBJ2-1, with a possible D match to TRBD2 (6 bases). CDR1 SGHTA and CDR2 FQGNSA come from the germline V gene. V lost 6 bases to trimming and J lost 0 bases, with 15 bases between them. The CDR3 is 16 residues long. The CDR3 DNA reads as TGTGCCAGCAGAGCCAGCGGAGGGAGCTCCTACAATGAGCAGTTCTTC. It yields the protein CASRASGGSSYNEQFF.

This clonotype showed up just a few times. The V and J genes are TRBV5-1 and TRBJ2-7; no clear D. V lost 3 bases, J lost 0 bases, and 19 bases lay in between. The germline CDR1 and CDR2 sequences are SGHRS and YFSETQ. The CDR3 runs to 17 residues. The CDR3 DNA reads as TGCGCCAGCAGCTGGGGTATGAGGCCGACGGTCTCCTACGAGCAGTACTTC. Protein sequence: CASSWGMRPTVSYEQYF.

The V call is TRBV27, the J call TRBJ1-6, with D possibly being TRBD1 (6 bases). In germline, CDR1 is MNHEY, CDR2 SMNVEV (reference sequence). Trimming cost V 3 bases and J 7 bases, with 10 bases left between them. The CDR3 has 14 amino acids. CDR3 DNA: TGTGCCAGCAGTTTGAGGGGGGTAAATTCACCCCTCCACTTT. It yields the protein CASSLRGVNSPLHF.

The V call is TRBV3-1, the J call TRBJ1-4; D unresolved. Germline V gene sequence: CDR1 LGHDT, CDR2 YNNKEL (reference sequence). Deletions cut 1 base from V and 5 bases from J, with 14 bases between. The CDR3 runs to 16 residues. DNA of the CDR3: TGTGCCAGCAGCCAAGGAGTAGGCGGACCAAATGAAAAACTGTTTTTT. It codes for CASSQGVGGPNEKLFF.

This clonotype was recorded a few times. V usage is TRBV13 and J usage is TRBJ2-7, with D possibly TRBD1 on 6 matching bases. V lost 9 bases and J lost 0, with 12 bases in between. In germline, CDR1 is PRHDT, CDR2 FYEKMQ (reference sequence). The CDR3 sequence is 13 residues long. Written as DNA, the CDR3 is TGTGCCAGTAAAGGACAGAGCTCCTACGAGCAGTACTTC. Encoded protein: CASKGQSSYEQYF.

This clonotype was detected only a few times. J is TRBJ1-5 and V is TRBV12-3 or TRBV12-4, with D unresolved. This CDR3 has 14 amino acids. V gave up 6 bases and J gave up 4 bases, with 13 bases separating them. The CDR3 region has the DNA TGTGCCAGCAGGGGCCGGTGGGAAAATCAGCCCCAGCATTTT. The encoded protein is CASRGRWENQPQHF.

This clonotype was found a few times. The chain joins TRBV20-1 to TRBJ1-2; weak D call: TRBD1 (6 bases). The CDR3 consists of 12 residues. Germline values: CDR1 DFQATT, CDR2 SNEGSKA (reference sequence). V dropped 6 bases and J dropped 6 bases, with 14 bases sitting between them. CDR3 region: CSARRGLHGYTF. In DNA, the CDR3 is TGCAGTGCCAGGAGGGGGTTACATGGCTACACCTTC.

This chain joins TRBV15 and TRBJ1-6; a weak D match, TRBD1 (5 bases). Germline V gene data show CDR1 as LNHNV and CDR2 as YYDKDF (reference sequence). V was pared by 5 bases and J by 6 bases, with 11 bases between. The CDR3 runs 14 residues. In nucleotides, the CDR3 is TGTGCCACCAGCTCCCGGGACCGTAATTCACCCCTCCACTTT. Translated: CATSSRDRNSPLHF.

This clonotype showed up just a few times. The V call is TRBV20-1, the J call TRBJ1-1; unclear D gene. The CDR3 length is 13 residues. V gave up 3 bases and J gave up 2 bases, with 10 bases separating them. Germline CDR1 DFQATT, CDR2 SNEGSKA (reference sequence). CDR3 residues: CSASEIFNTEAFF. The DNA of the CDR3 is TGCAGTGCTAGTGAGATTTTCAACACTGAAGCTTTCTTT.

This clonotype was counted between two and nine times. V and J are TRBV20-1 and TRBJ2-1, with unresolved D. The CDR3 is made up of 11 amino acids. CDR1 and CDR2 from the germline V gene are DFQATT and SNEGSKA (reference sequence). The V and J ends lost 3 bases and 10 bases respectively, with 10 bases between them. The CDR3 nucleotides are TGCAGTGCTAGTAGTGGTAGAGAGCAGTTCTTC. Translated: CSASSGREQFF.

This clonotype has at least ten counts. The rearrangement links TRBV18 to TRBJ2-4; D not resolved. This CDR3 has 14 amino acids. Germline V CDR1 and CDR2: KGHSH, LQKENI. V lost 2 bases and J lost 4, with 9 bases in between. The CDR3 nucleotides are TGTGCCAGCTCACCAGACAATCAAAAAAACATTCAGTACTTC. Translating it yields CASSPDNQKNIQYF.

The chain recombines TRBV10-3 with TRBJ2-2, with TRBD2 identical over 7 bases. The CDR3 has 16 amino acids. The trim removed 6 bases at V and 3 bases at J, leaving 10 bases unmatched. Germline V gives CDR1 ENHRY, CDR2 SYGVKD. The CDR3 sequence: CAISPRAGVDTGELFF. The CDR3 region has the DNA TGTGCCATCAGCCCTAGGGCGGGGGTCGACACCGGGGAGCTGTTTTTT.